The 29 T cell receptor beta chains presented below share a single source sample, sequenced in a study of blood T cell repertoires in COVID-19. Measured with immunoSEQ multiplex PCR; TCRdb has only the in-frame clones, and not every one. Of roughly 190,000 clones listed, around 94% are singletons. Material: peripheral blood. The receptors come from a man between 25 and 39 years old with COVID-19, enrolled during active disease.

The chain combines TRBV7-9 with TRBJ1-5; perhaps TRBD1 as D (5 bases). V was trimmed by 6 bases and J by 2 bases, leaving 11 bases between them. This CDR3 comprises 14 residues. Germline CDR1 reads SEHNR; CDR2 reads FQNEAQ (reference sequence). This CDR3 is CASSVGQGNQPQHF. CDR3 nucleotides: TGTGCCAGCAGTGTCGGACAAGGCAATCAGCCCCAGCATTTT.

This clone was recorded only once. J is TRBJ1-1 and V is TRBV7-6, with D possibly TRBD1 on 5 matching bases. The V end lost 0 bases, the J end lost 3 bases, and 8 bases lay between the germline ends. The germline gives CDR1 SGHVS, CDR2 FNYEAQ. The CDR3 has 14 amino acids. The CDR3 reads CASSLAREYTEAFF. The CDR3 nucleotides read TGTGCCAGCAGCTTAGCCAGGGAATACACTGAAGCTTTCTTT.

This clone was counted a single time. This chain uses TRBV27 with TRBJ2-7, with D maybe TRBD1 (5 bases). Trimming stripped 3 bases from V and 3 bases from J, with 15 bases between. CDR1 and CDR2 (germline): MNHEY, SMNVEV (reference sequence). The CDR3 extends over 15 amino acids. The CDR3 here is CASSFNPQGNYEQYF. The DNA for the CDR3 is TGTGCCAGCAGTTTCAACCCCCAGGGTAACTACGAGCAGTACTTC.

The chain carries TRBV6-6 and TRBJ1-5; D unclear. The CDR3 covers 13 residues. The ends were cut back, 6 bases at V and 0 bases at J, with 6 bases in the middle. CDR1 MNHNY and CDR2 SVGAGI come from the germline V gene (reference sequence). The CDR3 coding sequence is TGTGCCAGCAGCCAACTTAGCAATCAGCCCCAGCATTTT. Encoded protein: CASSQLSNQPQHF.

The chain links TRBV11-2 to TRBJ1-4; D might be TRBD1 (6 bases). Per germline, CDR1 SGHAT and CDR2 FQNNGV. The CDR3 consists of 16 residues. V dropped 5 bases and J dropped 7 bases, with 20 bases sitting between them. The CDR3 protein is CASSPGVRTTGEKLFF. CDR3 in DNA: TGTGCCAGCAGCCCAGGGGTGCGGACCACGGGTGAAAAACTGTTTTTT.

The J gene is TRBJ2-5, the V gene TRBV18, with 9 bases aligning to TRBD1. V lost 6 bases and J lost 0; bases outside the gene matches: 5. Per germline, CDR1 KGHSH and CDR2 LQKENI. This CDR3 region has 15 residues. CDR3 in amino acids: CASSRTGDNQETQYF. The CDR3 bases are TGTGCCAGCTCCCGGACAGGGGATAACCAAGAGACCCAGTACTTC. Based on the CDR3 plus reference TRBV18 and TRBJ2-5, the full variable domain is NAGVMQNPRHLVRRRGQEARLRCSPMKGHSHVYWYRQLPEEGLKFMVYLQKENIIDESGMPKERFSAEFPKEGPSILRIQQVVRGDSAAYFCASSRTGDNQETQYFGPGTRLLVL.

This chain links TRBV10-1 with TRBJ2-5; 8 positions agree with TRBD1. The ends lost 1 base at V and 1 base at J; junction bases unmatched: 5. CDR1 is WNHNN and CDR2 is SYGVQD in the germline V gene (reference sequence). This CDR3 is 16 amino acids long. The CDR3 bases are TGCGCCAGCAGTGAGTTCCGGGACAGGATCCAAGAGACCCAGTACTTC. Amino acids: CASSEFRDRIQETQYF.

The chain uses TRBV12-3 or TRBV12-4 and TRBJ1-1; possible D gene TRBD1, 6 bases. The CDR3 consists of 12 residues. Deletions cut 4 bases from V and 7 bases from J, with 10 bases between. The CDR3 DNA is TGTGCCAGCAGTTCAGGGGCCCGTGAAGCTTTCTTT. The encoded protein is CASSSGAREAFF.

This chain connects TRBV6-5 to TRBJ1-2; possible D gene TRBD1, 6 bases. Germline-derived CDR1 and CDR2 are MNHEY and SVGAGI. The CDR3 length is 14 residues. V lost 6 bases, J lost 4 bases, and 15 bases lay in between. The DNA of the CDR3 is TGTGCCAGCAGACCCAGGGGAGTTGGCTATGGCTACACCTTC. As protein: CASRPRGVGYGYTF.

This clone was detected once. This chain connects TRBV9 to TRBJ2-6, with TRBD2 identical over 10 bases. Trimming took 3 bases from V and 0 from J; bases not matched to a gene: 6. This CDR3 is 18 amino acids long. Germline CDR1 is SGDLS and CDR2 is YYNGEE. The CDR3 protein is CASSGAGGAHSGANVLTF. CDR3 DNA sequence: TGTGCCAGCAGCGGAGCGGGGGGGGCTCACTCTGGGGCCAACGTCCTGACTTTC.

The chain joins TRBV3-1 (or the pseudogene TRBV3-2) to TRBJ2-7; 7 bases agree with TRBD2. The germline V gene encodes CDR1 LGHDT and CDR2 YNNKEL (reference sequence). V lost 6 bases, J lost 7 bases, and 9 bases stayed unmatched. This CDR3 comprises 13 residues. CDR3 coding DNA: TGTGCCAGCAGTCAGCGGGGTCTAAGGGAGCAGTACTTC. Its protein is CASSQRGLREQYF.

The DNA for the CDR3 is TGCGCCAGCAGCTTGCCGGGACAGGGGGTTAAGTTCTTC. Residues: CASSLPGQGVKFF. This rearrangement joins TRBV4-1 to TRBJ2-1; 11 nucleotides line up with TRBD1. The germline V gene encodes CDR1 MGHRA and CDR2 YSYEKL. The trim removed 5 bases at V and 14 bases at J, leaving 8 bases unmatched. The CDR3 contains 13 residues.

The chain uses TRBV6-6 and TRBJ1-2; no clear D. The CDR3 contains 15 residues. V dropped 5 bases and J dropped 6 bases, with 19 bases sitting between them. CDR1 is MNHNY, CDR2 SVGAGI, per germline (reference sequence). As DNA, the CDR3 is TGTGCCAGCAGTACGACCCGGGAGGCGTCAAATGGCTACACCTTC. This gives the protein CASSTTREASNGYTF.

V usage is TRBV6-5 and J usage is TRBJ2-3; TRBD1 agrees at 8 bases. This CDR3 contains 15 residues. Trimming took 2 bases from V and 7 from J; bases not matched to a gene: 8. Germline lookup yields CDR1 MNHEY and CDR2 SVGAGI. The CDR3, as DNA: TGTGCCAGCAGTTACGGACAGGGCCTTACTAATACGCAGTATTTT. Its translation: CASSYGQGLTNTQYF.

The V gene is TRBV5-1, the J gene TRBJ2-3; D is perhaps TRBD2 (5 bases). V lost 6 bases and J lost 5, with 19 bases in between. The germline V gene encodes CDR1 SGHRS and CDR2 YFSETQ. This CDR3 is built from 15 residues. CDR3 residues: CASKRGSPKEDTQYF. The CDR3 DNA sequence: TGCGCCAGCAAACGAGGGAGCCCCAAGGAAGATACGCAGTATTTT.

DNA of the CDR3: TGTGCCAGCAGCCGAAGACAGGGGGCGAAAAATTCACCCCTCCACTTT. It encodes CASSRRQGAKNSPLHF. V is TRBV3-1 (or the pseudogene TRBV3-2) and J is TRBJ1-6, with 10 positions matching TRBD1. V dropped 4 bases and J dropped 7; count of bases not matched to a gene: 7. Looked up from germline, CDR1 is LGHDT and CDR2 is YNNKEL (reference sequence). This CDR3 contains 16 residues.

This chain links TRBV3-1 (or the pseudogene TRBV3-2) with TRBJ2-5; the match to TRBD2 covers 10 bases. The germline V gene encodes CDR1 LGHDT and CDR2 YNNKEL (reference sequence). V was clipped by 1 base and J by 0 bases; unmatched bases: 8. This CDR3 comprises 18 residues. CDR3 sequence (DNA): TGTGCCAGCAGCCAAGTATTAGCGGGGGGCGAAAACCAAGAGACCCAGTACTTC. Translation: CASSQVLAGGENQETQYF.

This clone is a singleton in its sample. The chain joins TRBV9 to TRBJ1-2, with D hard to call. V lost 0 bases, J lost 5 bases, and 11 bases lay in between. The CDR3 consists of 14 residues. The germline V gene encodes CDR1 SGDLS and CDR2 YYNGEE. The DNA of the CDR3 is TGTGCCAGCAGCGTAGAGTGGGCAGATTATGGCTACACCTTC. It specifies CASSVEWADYGYTF.

The genes are TRBV7-3 and TRBJ2-5, with D possibly TRBD1 on 5 matching bases. The CDR3 runs 13 residues. CDR1 is SGHTA and CDR2 is FQGTGA in the germline V gene. The germline V and J ends were trimmed by 11 bases and 1 base, with 14 bases remaining between them. The CDR3 sequence: CARMGRPQETQYF. DNA of the CDR3: TGTGCCCGTATGGGGCGGCCCCAAGAGACCCAGTACTTC.

The chain is built from TRBV19 and TRBJ1-2; TRBD1 aligns across 10 bases. CDR1 LNHDA and CDR2 SQIVND come from the germline V gene (reference sequence). Trimming cost V 5 bases and J 8 bases; bases outside gene matches: 5. The CDR3 is 13 residues long. The CDR3 loop reads CASSLGQGEGYTF. Written as DNA, the CDR3 is TGTGCCAGTAGTCTCGGACAGGGGGAAGGCTACACCTTC.

The chain recombines TRBV30 with TRBJ1-5; D is unclear. V shed 2 bases and J shed 3 bases, with 20 bases lying between them. The CDR3 extends over 17 amino acids. CDR1 is GTSNPN and CDR2 is SVGIG in the germline V gene (reference sequence). The CDR3 loop is CAWSTRPGGRTNQPQHF. For the CDR3, the DNA is TGTGCCTGGAGTACCCGGCCGGGAGGCAGAACCAATCAGCCCCAGCATTTT.

The chain uses TRBV19 and TRBJ2-5, with 11 positions matching TRBD1. In germline, CDR1 is LNHDA, CDR2 SQIVND (reference sequence). Trimming cost V 3 bases and J 5 bases; bases outside gene matches: 5. The CDR3 is made up of 15 amino acids. CDR3 sequence reads: CASSIRTGGAETQYF. The CDR3 bases are TGTGCCAGTAGTATCAGGACAGGGGGCGCGGAGACCCAGTACTTC.

The genes are TRBV19 and TRBJ1-5; a possible D gene is TRBD1 (5 bases). Germline V CDR1 and CDR2: LNHDA, SQIVND (reference sequence). There are 16 residues in the CDR3. V gave up 3 bases and J gave up 6 bases, with 18 bases separating them. CDR3 sequence: CASSIALRRVGQPQHF. In DNA, the CDR3 is TGTGCCAGTAGTATTGCCCTACGCAGGGTGGGTCAGCCCCAGCATTTT.

The chain joins TRBV12-3 or TRBV12-4 to TRBJ1-1; D call uncertain. The CDR3 totals 12 residues. Trimming cost V 2 bases and J 5 bases, with 6 bases left between them. Here the CDR3 reads CASSLIETEAFF. The CDR3 DNA reads TGTGCCAGCAGTTTAATAGAAACTGAAGCTTTCTTT.

The chain has TRBV18 and TRBJ1-1; TRBD1 matches 7 bases. The V gene's germline CDR1 is KGHSH and CDR2 LQKENI. V shed 7 bases, J shed 0 bases, and the junction held 2 bases outside the gene matches. The CDR3 spans 13 residues. The CDR3 sequence: CASLTGMNTEAFF. DNA of the CDR3: TGTGCCAGCTTGACAGGGATGAACACTGAAGCTTTCTTT.

V and J are TRBV25-1 and TRBJ1-2, with D tentatively TRBD1 (5 bases). CDR3 length equals 13 residues. V was pared by 6 bases and J by 1 base, with 9 bases between. Germline loops: CDR1 MGHDK, CDR2 SYGVNS. CDR3 DNA sequence: TGTGCCAGCAGAACAGACAGTAACTATGGCTACACCTTC. Protein sequence: CASRTDSNYGYTF.

The chain employs TRBV3-1 (or the pseudogene TRBV3-2) and TRBJ2-7, with 9 positions matching TRBD2. Trimming removed 2 bases from V and 6 bases from J; junction bases left unmatched: 8. This CDR3 is built from 15 residues. Germline V gene sequence: CDR1 LGHDT, CDR2 YNNKEL (reference sequence). For the CDR3, the DNA is TGTGCCAGCAGCCAAATCCGCGGGGGGGCTGGCGAGCAGTACTTC. Its protein product is CASSQIRGGAGEQYF.

The rearrangement uses TRBV2 and TRBJ2-3; the D gene is possibly TRBD2 (6 bases). V lost 6 bases, J lost 0 bases, and 19 bases lay in between. Germline V CDR1 and CDR2: SNHLY, FYNNEI. This CDR3 comprises 17 residues. CDR3 protein: CASSSGRSGLSTDTQYF. Written as DNA, the CDR3 is TGTGCCAGCAGCTCAGGGAGGAGCGGACTTAGCACAGATACGCAGTATTTT.

This clone was seen only a few times. The chain couples TRBV7-3 to TRBJ1-5; maybe TRBD1 (5 bases). V shed 2 bases and J shed 0 bases, with 23 bases lying between them. The CDR3 is 20 amino acids. Germline V gene lookup returns CDR1 SGHTA and CDR2 FQGTGA. CDR3 coding DNA: TGTGCCAGCAGCTTACTACAGGCCGTGGGGTTAACTAATAGCAATCAGCCCCAGCATTTT. Protein sequence: CASSLLQAVGLTNSNQPQHF.